This TCR beta chain came from a study of OX40 agonist ivuxolimab in advanced cancers. For the study at large: Dose-escalation patients suffered from hepatocellular carcinoma, melanoma, renal cell or head and neck cancer.

Data came from immunoSEQ multiplex PCR; TCRdb stores just in-frame clones and leaves some out. The data show approximately 15,000 clones, approximately 80% seen once. No patient had autoimmune disease or received systemic immunosuppression. The germline V gene encodes CDR1 MNHEY and CDR2 SVGAGI. The V gene end was trimmed by 2 bases and the J gene end by 3 bases; junction bases not matched to a gene: 0. This CDR3 is 14 amino acids long. This clone has a handful of counts. This clonotype originated in an adult with an advanced solid tumor such as melanoma, head and neck, liver or kidney cancer. The sequencing used CD4+ or CD8+ T cells sorted from blood, collected in a trial of the OX40 agonist ivuxolimab. The chain couples TRBV6-5 to TRBJ2-7; 11 bases align to TRBD1. The CDR3 nucleotides read TGTGCCAGCAGTTACGGGACAGGGGGCTACGAGCAGTACTTC. This gives the protein CASSYGTGGYEQYF.